The rows below give T cell receptor beta chains drawn from one sample of a study of identical twins. TCRdb analysed the 5' RACE reads with MiXCR anew, one entry per CDR3 protein. The profile shows hundreds of thousands of distinct CDR3 sequences, around 12% of them singletons. The same data also contributed to another study, on yellow fever vaccine responses in identical twins.

Material for sequencing was CD8+ T cells sorted from blood. The receptors were gathered from a woman under 30 in good health. Both conserved end residues are part of each CDR3. Each record gives: clone size, V gene, J gene, D gene, CDR3 DNA, CDR3 protein. D genes are given only for firm matches. The size of a clone is reported for some rows only, either as once, few or many, or as a class for expanded clones.

NA	TRBV12-3/TRBV12-4	TRBJ2-1	TRBD1	TGTGCCAGCAGCCCTACGGACAGGGTCTACAATGAGCAGTTCTTC	CASSPTDRVYNEQFF
few	TRBV20-1	TRBJ2-7	TRBD1	TGCAGTACTCGACAGGGGGCCACCTACGAGCAGTACTTC	CSTRQGATYEQYF
few	TRBV9	TRBJ2-1	TRBD2	TGTGCCAGCAGCGCGGGACTAGCGAACTACAATGAGCAGTTCTTC	CASSAGLANYNEQFF
many	TRBV3-1	TRBJ2-2	TRBD2	TGTGCCAGCAGCCAAGGGCTAGCGGGAGGATCCTTGTACGGGGAGCTGTTTTTT	CASSQGLAGGSLYGELFF
NA	TRBV4-1	TRBJ2-1	TRBD1	TGCGCCAGCAGCCAAGATGAGACAGGGGGGTCATATGAGCAGTTCTTC	CASSQDETGGSYEQFF
many	TRBV29-1	TRBJ2-2	NA	TGCAGCGTTGGTACCCTCTCCGGGGAGCTGTTTTTT	CSVGTLSGELFF
NA	TRBV28	TRBJ1-2	TRBD1	TGTGCCACCCAAGAACAGGGGGCGCTTCATGGCTACACCTTC	CATQEQGALHGYTF
NA	TRBV7-2	TRBJ2-5	NA	TGTGCCAGCAGCTTAGTAGGGGCAGGGGGGGAGACCCAGTACTTC	CASSLVGAGGETQYF
few	TRBV12-5	TRBJ2-1	NA	TGTGCTAGTGGTTTGGTACTAACGGGACAGGGGGTCCTAGCGGGAGTCTCCTACAATGAGCAGTTCTTC	CASGLVLTGQGVLAGVSYNEQFF
NA	TRBV14	TRBJ2-1	NA	TGTGCCAGCAGCCAAGATTTAGACTACAATGAGCAGTTCTTC	CASSQDLDYNEQFF
many	TRBV28	TRBJ1-4	NA	TGTGCCAGCAGTACTATTGCAACTAATGAAAAACTGTTTTTT	CASSTIATNEKLFF
few	TRBV28	TRBJ2-1	NA	TGTGCCAGCAAACCGGGTGGTCTACGCATCGGTGAGCAGTTCTTC	CASKPGGLRIGEQFF
NA	TRBV27	TRBJ2-1	TRBD1	TGTGCCAGCAGTTTTCGGGCAGGGGGCTCGGATGAGCAGTTCTTC	CASSFRAGGSDEQFF
many	TRBV10-1	TRBJ1-1	NA	TGCGCCAGCAGGCCCGGGGGGGGCTCGACTGAAGCTTTCTTT	CASRPGGGSTEAFF
NA	TRBV4-1	TRBJ2-7	TRBD2	TGCGCCAGCAGCCAAGTTGGTAGCGGGAGTTACGAGCAGTACTTC	CASSQVGSGSYEQYF
NA	TRBV7-8	TRBJ2-7	TRBD2	TGTGCCAGCAGCTTCTCTTTAGCGGGAGGGCGGTACGAGCAGTACTTC	CASSFSLAGGRYEQYF
once	TRBV10-2	TRBJ1-6	NA	TGCGCCAGCAGACCAGACAGCTCCTATAATTCACCCCTCCACTTT	CASRPDSSYNSPLHF
few	TRBV10-2	TRBJ2-1	NA	TGCGCCAGCTTTGGGGGTGCAGAAGTTGAGCAGTTCTTC	CASFGGAEVEQFF
NA	TRBV12-5	TRBJ2-3	TRBD1	TGTGCTAGTGGCCACCGGGACAGGGGGACGGATACGCAGTATTTT	CASGHRDRGTDTQYF
NA	TRBV24-1	TRBJ2-2	NA	TGTGCCACCAGTTCTACCGGGGAGCTGTTTTTT	CATSSTGELFF
NA	TRBV2	TRBJ2-7	TRBD1	TGTGCCAGCAGTTTAGACCGGGACAGGGACTTC	CASSLDRDRDF
many	TRBV29-1	TRBJ2-2	NA	TGCAGCGTTACGGCATCGAACACCGGGGAGCTGTTTTTT	CSVTASNTGELFF
NA	TRBV7-9	TRBJ1-1	TRBD1	TGTGCCGGGACAGATAAGAACACTGAAGCTTTCTTT	CAGTDKNTEAFF
NA	TRBV6-1	TRBJ1-1	NA	TGTGCCAGCGGCAAGGCGCCGGGGGACACTGAAGCTTTCTTT	CASGKAPGDTEAFF
few	TRBV7-9	TRBJ1-4	TRBD1	TGTGCCAGCAGCTCAACGCGACAGGGGAAAACTAATGAAAAACTGTTTTTT	CASSSTRQGKTNEKLFF
few	TRBV6-5	TRBJ2-2	NA	TGTGCCAGCAGTTACTCCACAGGGAGGGTGAGCACCGGGGAGCTGTTTTTT	CASSYSTGRVSTGELFF
few	TRBV7-9	TRBJ2-7	NA	TGTGCCAGCAGCTCACCGGGGGACGAGCAGTACTTC	CASSSPGDEQYF
few	TRBV29-1	TRBJ2-3	TRBD1	TGCAGTGTAGGCAGGGGGAGCACAGATACGCAGTATTTT	CSVGRGSTDTQYF
once	TRBV27	TRBJ2-1	NA	TGTGCCAGCAGTAAGCCAGGGGCGGCCTCCTACAATGAGCGGTTCTTC	CASSKPGAASYNERFF
NA	TRBV7-9	TRBJ2-7	NA	TGTGCCAGCAGCCCGCCGGGGATAGGCTACGAGCAGTACTTC	CASSPPGIGYEQYF
NA	TRBV6-1	TRBJ2-7	NA	TGTGCCAGCAACGAGGGGGACGGTTCCTCCGAGCAGTACTTC	CASNEGDGSSEQYF
few	TRBV11-3	TRBJ2-7	NA	TGTGCCAGCACCGACGGAAGACTACACGAGCAGTACTTC	CASTDGRLHEQYF
NA	TRBV27	TRBJ2-7	TRBD2	TGTGCCAGCAGCTTGGGAGGGATCAACGAGCAGTACTTC	CASSLGGINEQYF
few	TRBV15	TRBJ1-2	TRBD1	TGTGCCACCAGCTTGACAGGGTTCTATGGCTACACCTTC	CATSLTGFYGYTF
NA	TRBV3-1	TRBJ2-1	TRBD2	TGTGCCAGCTGTTTAGCGGGGGGGGCTAGCGGGTCCTACAATGAGCAGTTCTTC	CASCLAGGASGSYNEQFF
few	TRBV9	TRBJ1-5	NA	TGTGCCAGCAGCCCGGGGGCGCGGAGGGATCAGCCCCAGCATTTT	CASSPGARRDQPQHF
many	TRBV4-1	TRBJ2-3	NA	TGCGCCAGCAGCCATCCCGGACACGGCCGGACCACAGATACGCAGTATTTT	CASSHPGHGRTTDTQYF
many	TRBV27	TRBJ1-1	NA	TGTGCCAGCAGTCCCCCAGGAATGAACACTGAAGCTTTCTTT	CASSPPGMNTEAFF
few	TRBV3-1	TRBJ2-7	NA	TGTGCCAGCAGCCAGGGTTTTGCGATCTACGAGCAGTACTTC	CASSQGFAIYEQYF